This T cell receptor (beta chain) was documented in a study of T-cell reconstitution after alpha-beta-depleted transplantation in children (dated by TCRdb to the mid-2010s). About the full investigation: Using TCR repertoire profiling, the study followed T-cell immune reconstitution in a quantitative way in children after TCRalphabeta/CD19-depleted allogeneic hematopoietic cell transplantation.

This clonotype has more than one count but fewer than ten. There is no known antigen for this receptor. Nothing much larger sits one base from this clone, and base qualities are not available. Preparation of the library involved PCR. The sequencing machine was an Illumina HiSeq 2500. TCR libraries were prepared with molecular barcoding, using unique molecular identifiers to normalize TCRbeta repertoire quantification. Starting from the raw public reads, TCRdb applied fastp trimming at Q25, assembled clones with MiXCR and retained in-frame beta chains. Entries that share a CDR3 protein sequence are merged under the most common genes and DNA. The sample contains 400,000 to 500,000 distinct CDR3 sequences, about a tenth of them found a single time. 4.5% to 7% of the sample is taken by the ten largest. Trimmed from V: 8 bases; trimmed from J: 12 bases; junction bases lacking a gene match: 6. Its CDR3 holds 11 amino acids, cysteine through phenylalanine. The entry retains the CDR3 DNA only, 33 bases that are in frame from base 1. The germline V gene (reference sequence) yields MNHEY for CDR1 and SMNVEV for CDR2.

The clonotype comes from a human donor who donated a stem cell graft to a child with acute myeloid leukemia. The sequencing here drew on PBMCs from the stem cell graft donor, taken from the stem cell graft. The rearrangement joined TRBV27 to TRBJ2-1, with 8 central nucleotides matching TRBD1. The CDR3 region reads CASRTGQGQFF. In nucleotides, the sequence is TGTGCCAGCCGGACAGGGCAGGGGCAGTTCTTC.